This T cell receptor (beta chain) was documented in a study of blood T cells in healthy people across ages. Per sample, a minimum of 7 million PBMCs were isolated. It was with a sample-barcoded 5' primer and a J-beta primer mix that a second PCR of roughly 7 to 12 cycles was run. Each CDR3 protein is one row after TCRdb ran MiXCR on the 5' RACE reads. The sample holds fewer than 750,000 distinct CDR3 sequences, under 65% seen once. Findings of the study overall: As naive T cell percentage varied, TCR beta diversity correlated strongly with it. Using unsorted PBMCs precluded a conclusive naive versus antigen-experienced comparison. Per million T cells, TCR beta diversity dropped about linearly as age rose.

Germline CDR1 is SGHRS and CDR2 is YFSETQ. Trimming removed 3 bases at V and 5 bases at J, with 3 bases between. The CDR3 is 11 residues long. The table lists this clonotype with many counts. Its antigen is not identified. The sample consisted of blood. V and J are TRBV5-1 and TRBJ2-1; D gene ambiguous. The receptor comes from a woman aged 80 or over in good health. As DNA, the CDR3 is TGCGCCAGCAGCTACCACAATGAGCAGTTCTTC. It codes for CASSYHNEQFF.